The 19 T cell receptor beta chains below come from one sample, sequenced in a study of blood T cell repertoires in COVID-19. The method was immunoSEQ multiplex PCR; TCRdb's version includes in-frame clones alone and lacks a portion of them. Of 210,000 or so clones listed, around 82% are singletons. The sample consisted of peripheral blood. The receptors were gathered from a man in his fifties or sixties with active or convalescent COVID-19.

The CDR3 DNA sequence: TGTGCCAGCAGTTTATGGGAACAGTTCAAAAACATTCAGTACTTC. Amino acids: CASSLWEQFKNIQYF. V and J are TRBV28 and TRBJ2-4; D gene unclear. The V end lost 0 bases, the J end lost 3 bases, and 9 bases lay between the germline ends. The CDR3 contains 15 residues. Germline-derived CDR1 and CDR2 are MDHEN and SYDVKM.

V and J are TRBV28 and TRBJ2-3; 8 bases map to TRBD2. After removal of 4 bases from V and 3 bases from J, the junction contained 9 bases not matched to a gene. Germline V gene data show CDR1 as MDHEN and CDR2 as SYDVKM. The CDR3 extends over 16 amino acids. The CDR3 DNA sequence: TGTGCCAGCAGTTCCTCTTTTAGCGGGGTTACAGATACGCAGTATTTT. It yields the protein CASSSSFSGVTDTQYF.

CDR3 sequence: CASSQGIAGRYNEQFF. In DNA form, the CDR3 reads TGCGCCAGCAGCCAAGGTATAGCGGGCAGGTACAATGAGCAGTTCTTC. V usage is TRBV4-1 and J usage is TRBJ2-1; 7 bases agree with TRBD2. CDR3 length equals 16 residues. V dropped 1 base and J dropped 4; count of bases not matched to a gene: 7. Germline-derived CDR1 and CDR2 are MGHRA and YSYEKL.

In its sample, this clone was seen a few times. The V and J genes are TRBV10-3 and TRBJ1-4, with a possible D match to TRBD1 (5 bases). Germline CDR1 ENHRY, CDR2 SYGVKD. V dropped 8 bases and J dropped 3 bases, with 10 bases sitting between them. The CDR3 is 13 amino acids. The CDR3 reads CAISGEANEKLFF. DNA of the CDR3: TGTGCCATCTCGGGGGAAGCTAATGAAAAACTGTTTTTT.

This chain links TRBV7-6 with TRBJ2-7; D perhaps matches TRBD2 (6 bases). Trimming stripped 5 bases from V and 5 bases from J, with 13 bases between. Germline V gene sequence: CDR1 SGHVS, CDR2 FNYEAQ. The CDR3 contains 13 residues. CDR3 sequence reads: CASSLTWGDEQYF. CDR3 DNA: TGTGCCAGCAGCCTGACTTGGGGGGACGAGCAGTACTTC.

The chain carries TRBV7-2 and TRBJ1-2; D is unclear. Trimming removed 1 base at V and 8 bases at J, with 20 bases between. CDR3 length: 16 amino acids. CDR1 is SGHTA and CDR2 is FQGNSA in the germline V gene. CDR3 sequence: CASSLVWSLQDGGYTF. The CDR3 nucleotides are TGTGCCAGCAGCTTAGTCTGGTCCCTCCAGGATGGCGGCTACACCTTC. Drawing the rest from reference TRBV7-2 and TRBJ1-2, the complete variable domain is GAGVSQSPSNKVTEKGKDVELRCDPISGHTALYWYRQSLGQGLEFLIYFQGNSAPDKSGLPSDRFSAERTGGSVSTLTIQRTQQEDSAVYLCASSLVWSLQDGGYTFGSGTRLTVV.

CDR3 DNA sequence: TGTGCCAGTACCCTGGACTGGAACACCGGGGAGCTGTTTTTT. Its translation: CASTLDWNTGELFF. The chain uses TRBV19 and TRBJ2-2; a weak D match, TRBD2 (5 bases). V was trimmed by 7 bases and J by 1 base, leaving 10 bases between them. The CDR3 spans 14 residues. The germline gives CDR1 LNHDA, CDR2 SQIVND (reference sequence).

This sequence joins TRBV7-6 and TRBJ2-7; TRBD1 matches 8 bases. Per the germline V gene, CDR1 is SGHVS and CDR2 is FNYEAQ. V was pared by 5 bases and J by 2 bases, with 8 bases of the junction left unmatched. The CDR3 is 15 residues long. CDR3 nucleotides: TGTGCCAGCAGCCCACGGACAGGGAGGACCTACGAGCAGTACTTC. Encoded protein: CASSPRTGRTYEQYF.

J is TRBJ2-3 and V is TRBV4-3; D uncertain. The V end was cut by 4 bases, the J end by 4 bases, with 30 bases between. CDR1 LGHNA and CDR2 YSLEER come from the germline V gene. CDR3 length equals 20 residues. The CDR3 DNA sequence: TGCGCCAGCAGCCTTTCGAAGTTTACCCCAATCACCTCCCCGGCAGATACGCAGTATTTT. Amino acid sequence: CASSLSKFTPITSPADTQYF.

The chain links TRBV11-2 to TRBJ2-2, with TRBD1 matching 7 bases. This CDR3 comprises 15 residues. J gave up 3 bases and V 4 bases, and 5 bases lay outside the gene matches. The germline CDR1 and CDR2 sequences are SGHAT and FQNNGV. CDR3 loop: CASSSQGPHTGELFF. The CDR3 DNA is TGTGCCAGCAGCTCACAGGGGCCTCACACCGGGGAGCTGTTTTTT.

The rearrangement uses TRBV9 and TRBJ2-3; 7 nucleotides line up with TRBD2. Germline loops: CDR1 SGDLS, CDR2 YYNGEE. After removal of 0 bases from V and 5 bases from J, the junction contained 6 bases not matched to a gene. The CDR3 totals 15 residues. CDR3 region: CASSVGNGGGDTQYF. DNA of the CDR3: TGTGCCAGCAGCGTAGGTAACGGCGGGGGAGATACGCAGTATTTT.

This chain uses TRBV18 with TRBJ1-3; D perhaps matches TRBD1 (5 bases). The germline V and J ends were trimmed by 3 bases and 4 bases, with 7 bases remaining between them. The germline V gene encodes CDR1 KGHSH and CDR2 LQKENI. This CDR3 spans 13 amino acids. CDR3 sequence reads: CASSPDIGNTIYF. CDR3 DNA sequence: TGTGCCAGCTCACCGGACATCGGAAACACCATATATTTT.

The chain has TRBV7-3 and TRBJ2-1; D may be TRBD2 (6 bases). CDR3 length: 16 amino acids. Trimming pared 2 bases from V and 0 bases from J, leaving 11 bases between. Germline V gene sequence: CDR1 SGHTA, CDR2 FQGTGA. Here the CDR3 DNA reads TGTGCCAGCAGCTTATTTCTCGGGAGCTCCTACAATGAGCAGTTCTTC. Its protein is CASSLFLGSSYNEQFF.

The CDR3 reads CASSQGQGRQAFF. As DNA, the CDR3 is TGTGCCAGCAGCCAAGGACAGGGGAGGCAAGCTTTCTTT. The chain recombines TRBV7-9 with TRBJ1-1, with TRBD1 identical over 9 bases. Trimming at V came to 5 bases and at J to 9 bases, leaving 7 bases not matched to a gene. Germline V CDR1 and CDR2: SEHNR, FQNEAQ (reference sequence). The CDR3 is 13 amino acids.

The chain has TRBV28 and TRBJ1-5; 7 positions match TRBD1. The CDR3 covers 15 residues. J was trimmed by 4 bases and V by 3 bases; bases with no gene match: 6. Germline-derived CDR1 and CDR2 are MDHEN and SYDVKM. The CDR3 here is CASSFLRGLNQPQHF. In DNA form, the CDR3 reads TGTGCCAGCAGTTTCTTAAGGGGGCTTAATCAGCCCCAGCATTTT.

This clone was seen a handful of times. The chain is built from TRBV5-6 and TRBJ2-4; 9 bases are a match to TRBD1. V gave up 1 base and J gave up 3 bases; unmatched junction bases: 8. From germline, CDR1 is SGHDT and CDR2 YYEEEE. There are 17 residues in the CDR3. CDR3: CASSLTPGQGGKNIQYF. The CDR3 coding sequence is TGTGCCAGCAGCTTGACACCGGGACAGGGCGGCAAAAACATTCAGTACTTC. Using reference TRBV5-6 and TRBJ2-4 for the parts outside the CDR3, the full variable domain is DAGVTQSPTHLIKTRGQQVTLRCSPKSGHDTVSWYQQALGQGPQFIFQYYEEEERQRGNFPDRFSGHQFPNYSSELNVNALLLGDSALYLCASSLTPGQGGKNIQYFGAGTRLSVL.

The chain carries TRBV18 and TRBJ1-3; no clear D gene. Trimming cost V 5 bases and J 2 bases, with 10 bases left between them. CDR3 length equals 14 residues. Germline V lookup: CDR1 KGHSH, CDR2 LQKENI. This chain's CDR3 is CASSTRGTGNTIYF. CDR3 bases: TGTGCCAGCTCAACCCGGGGTACTGGAAACACCATATATTTT.

The chain's CDR3 is CAWSSGRGQIEQYF. The CDR3 DNA reads as TGTGCCTGGAGTTCGGGAAGGGGGCAAATCGAGCAGTACTTC. The chain has TRBV30 and TRBJ2-7; 7 bases align to TRBD1. The J segment lost 6 bases and the V segment lost 2 bases, leaving 10 bases of the junction unmatched. There are 14 residues in the CDR3. CDR1 is GTSNPN and CDR2 is SVGIG in the germline V gene (reference sequence).

The chain recombines TRBV19 with TRBJ2-1; 9 bases map to TRBD1. Germline V gene lookup returns CDR1 LNHDA and CDR2 SQIVND (reference sequence). The V segment lost 9 bases and the J segment 9 bases; nucleotides outside the gene matches: 39. This CDR3 has 23 residues. This CDR3 is CASSWSATDPGQGVGSKRFEQFF. CDR3 DNA sequence: TGTGCCAGCTCCTGGTCGGCCACCGACCCGGGACAGGGCGTCGGGAGTAAAAGGTTTGAGCAGTTCTTC. Full variable domain (missing parts from reference TRBV19 and TRBJ2-1): DGGITQSPKYLFRKEGQNVTLSCEQNLNHDAMYWYRQDPGQGLRLIYYSQIVNDFQKGDIAEGYSVSREKKESFPLTVTSAQKNPTAFYLCASSWSATDPGQGVGSKRFEQFFGPGTRLTVL.